This entry lists 17 T cell receptor beta chains sequenced from one sample in a study of blood T cell repertoires in COVID-19. Method: immunoSEQ multiplex PCR; TCRdb's copy keeps in-frame clones and lacks some. The data contain 130,000 to 150,000 clones, around three quarters of them singletons. The material sequenced was peripheral blood. The source of these receptors is a man between 60 and 75 years old with acute or convalescent COVID-19.

The V gene is TRBV2, the J gene TRBJ1-2, with 9 bases lining up with TRBD1. The CDR3 sequence is 14 residues long. Germline V gene lookup returns CDR1 SNHLY and CDR2 FYNNEI. V was pared by 4 bases and J by 4 bases, with 4 bases of the junction left unmatched. The CDR3 spells CASSGGTGSYGYTF. The CDR3 region has the DNA TGTGCCAGCAGTGGGGGGACAGGGAGCTATGGCTACACCTTC.

V and J are TRBV28 and TRBJ1-2; weak D call: TRBD1 (5 bases). This CDR3 has 14 residues. V was trimmed by 7 bases and J by 4 bases, leaving 16 bases between them. Germline CDR1 and CDR2: MDHEN and SYDVKM. The chain's CDR3 is CASTVGQISYGYTF. The CDR3 DNA is TGTGCCAGCACCGTGGGGCAGATCAGCTATGGCTACACCTTC.

The chain joins TRBV3-1 (or the pseudogene TRBV3-2) to TRBJ2-2, with 11 positions matching TRBD2. Germline CDR1 is LGHDT and CDR2 is YNNKEL (reference sequence). Losses at the gene ends were 4 bases for V and 1 base for J; bases not matched to a gene: 2. This CDR3 is 16 amino acids long. CDR3 amino acids: CASSLGTSGNTGELFF. CDR3 in DNA: TGTGCCAGCAGCCTTGGGACTAGCGGGAACACCGGGGAGCTGTTTTTT.

With respect to this clone: Germline and junction disagree at one end, which may indicate a read error. This chain uses TRBV7-9 with TRBJ1-2; 8 bases match TRBD1. The germline V gene encodes CDR1 SEHNR and CDR2 FQNEAQ (reference sequence). This CDR3 has 17 residues. CDR3 DNA sequence: TGTGCCAGCAGCTTAGTCCTAGGACAGGGTGCTAACAATGGCTACACCTTC. Amino acids: CASSLVLGQGANNGYTF.

This clone was counted only a few times. The J gene is TRBJ1-1, the V gene TRBV12-3 or TRBV12-4; TRBD1 might be the D (6 bases). CDR3 size: 13 residues. V gave up 5 bases and J gave up 4 bases, with 11 bases separating them. The CDR3 DNA follows: TGTGCCAGCAGTCAACAGGGAAGCACTGAAGCTTTCTTT. Protein: CASSQQGSTEAFF.

CDR3 DNA sequence: TGTGCCAGCAGAGGGACAGGGGACAATGAGCAGTTCTTC. This sequence encodes CASRGTGDNEQFF. This rearrangement joins TRBV12-3 or TRBV12-4 to TRBJ2-1, with 10 bases matching TRBD1. Trimming took 6 bases from V and 5 from J; bases not matched to a gene: 1. The CDR3 runs to 13 residues.

CDR3 residues: CASSPSRQTQAFF. CDR3 coding DNA: TGTGCCAGCAGCCCCTCTCGGCAGACACAAGCTTTCTTT. The chain recombines TRBV6-2 or TRBV6-3 with TRBJ1-1; D is unclear. The CDR3 is made up of 13 amino acids. Germline lookup yields CDR1 MNHEY and CDR2 SVGEGT. V was shortened by 6 bases and J by 9 bases, with 17 bases between the two germline ends.

This sequence joins TRBV24-1 and TRBJ2-2; maybe TRBD1 (6 bases). This CDR3 region has 16 residues. V was clipped by 4 bases and J by 0 bases, with 11 bases between them. The germline CDR1 and CDR2 sequences are KGHDR and SFDVKD. CDR3 loop: CATSEMDSSNTGELFF. The CDR3 DNA follows: TGTGCCACCAGTGAGATGGACAGCTCGAACACCGGGGAGCTGTTTTTT.

The V and J genes are TRBV30 and TRBJ1-4, with 7 positions matching TRBD1. After removal of 3 bases from V and 7 bases from J, the junction contained 11 bases not matched to a gene. The CDR3 totals 15 residues. Germline CDR1 GTSNPN, CDR2 SVGIG (reference sequence). This chain's CDR3 is CAWSDDRDRREKLFF. The CDR3 bases are TGTGCCTGGAGCGACGACAGGGATCGTCGTGAAAAACTGTTTTTT. Variable domain in full (rest from reference TRBV30 and TRBJ1-4): SQTIHQWPATLVQPVGSPLSLECTVEGTSNPNLYWYRQAAGRGLQLLFYSVGIGQISSEVPQNLSASRPQDRQFILSSKKLLLSDSGFYLCAWSDDRDRREKLFFGSGTQLSVL.

The V call is TRBV7-2, the J call TRBJ2-3, with 11 nucleotides matching TRBD2. CDR1 and CDR2 from the germline V gene are SGHTA and FQGNSA. The CDR3 totals 16 residues. Trimming cost V 3 bases and J 2 bases; bases outside gene matches: 4. The CDR3 DNA reads TGTGCCAGCAGCTTTCTAGCGGGAGGTTTCACAGATACGCAGTATTTT. It yields the protein CASSFLAGGFTDTQYF.

This chain connects TRBV5-1 to TRBJ2-7; possibly TRBD1 for D (6 bases). Trimming shortened V by 3 bases and J by 5 bases, and 15 bases separated the two germline ends. Germline V gene lookup returns CDR1 SGHRS and CDR2 YFSETQ. CDR3 length equals 14 residues. CDR3 DNA sequence: TGCGCCAGCAGCTCAGGGGTTTTTTTGGACGAGCAGTACTTC. Translating gives CASSSGVFLDEQYF.

The genes are TRBV5-1 and TRBJ1-2; no definite D call. Germline V gene lookup returns CDR1 SGHRS and CDR2 YFSETQ. The V end lost 0 bases, the J end lost 8 bases, and 17 bases lay between the germline ends. This CDR3 comprises 15 residues. The CDR3 spells CASSLEGRLEAGYTF. CDR3 bases: TGCGCCAGCAGCTTGGAAGGGCGATTGGAGGCAGGCTACACCTTC.

The chain couples TRBV6-5 to TRBJ1-4; possible D gene TRBD1, 6 bases. Germline-derived CDR1 and CDR2 are MNHEY and SVGAGI. V was pared by 0 bases and J by 3 bases, with 8 bases between. The CDR3 consists of 15 residues. CDR3: CASSYSKGANEKLFF. CDR3 sequence (DNA): TGTGCCAGCAGTTACTCGAAGGGGGCTAATGAAAAACTGTTTTTT.

Turning to this clone: Other DNA sequences within the sample encode an identical CDR3. The genes are TRBV7-9 and TRBJ2-7, with D unclear. The CDR3 has 13 amino acids. V was pared by 4 bases and J by 1 base, with 8 bases between. Germline lookup yields CDR1 SEHNR and CDR2 FQNEAQ (reference sequence). The CDR3, as DNA: TGTGCCAGCAGCTCCTCAGGATCCTACGAGCAGTACTTC. This codes for CASSSSGSYEQYF.

The rearrangement joins TRBV2 to TRBJ1-1, with D perhaps matching TRBD1 (5 bases). CDR1 and CDR2 from the germline V gene are SNHLY and FYNNEI. V was pared by 10 bases and J by 5 bases, with 14 bases between. The CDR3 loop spans 12 amino acids. The DNA of the CDR3 is TGTGCCAAAGGGGCCGCATCTACTGAAGCTTTCTTT. Amino acid sequence: CAKGAASTEAFF.

This clone was observed a single time. The chain combines TRBV18 with TRBJ2-3; 9 nucleotides match TRBD1. The V and J ends lost 3 bases and 0 bases, in that order; junction bases with no gene match: 1. The CDR3 contains 15 residues. Germline CDR1 and CDR2: KGHSH and LQKENI. The CDR3 region is CASSPGQGSTDTQYF. The CDR3 DNA is TGTGCCAGCTCACCGGGACAGGGAAGCACAGATACGCAGTATTTT.

The chain combines TRBV4-2 with TRBJ2-7; a weak D match, TRBD1 (5 bases). The CDR3 is 13 amino acids. The germline V gene encodes CDR1 LGHNA and CDR2 YNFKEQ. The V end was cut by 4 bases, the J end by 6 bases, with 13 bases between. CDR3 nucleotides: TGTGCCAGCAGCCGACAGTCGTCGAGCGAGCAGTACTTC. It specifies CASSRQSSSEQYF.